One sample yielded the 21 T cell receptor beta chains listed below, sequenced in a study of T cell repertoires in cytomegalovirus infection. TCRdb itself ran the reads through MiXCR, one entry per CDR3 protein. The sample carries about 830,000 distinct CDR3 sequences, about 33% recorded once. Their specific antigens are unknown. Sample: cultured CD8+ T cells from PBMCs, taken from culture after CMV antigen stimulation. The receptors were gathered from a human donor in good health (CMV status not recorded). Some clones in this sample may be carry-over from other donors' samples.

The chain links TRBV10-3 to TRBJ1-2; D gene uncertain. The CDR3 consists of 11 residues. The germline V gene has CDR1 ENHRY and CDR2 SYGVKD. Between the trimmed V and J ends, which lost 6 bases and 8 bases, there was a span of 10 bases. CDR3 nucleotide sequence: TGTGCCATCAGGACGACTAAAGGCTACACCTTC. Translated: CAIRTTKGYTF.

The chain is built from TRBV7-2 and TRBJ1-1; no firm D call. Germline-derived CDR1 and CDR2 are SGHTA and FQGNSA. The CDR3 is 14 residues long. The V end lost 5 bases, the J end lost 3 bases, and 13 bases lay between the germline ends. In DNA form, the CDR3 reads TGTGCCAGCAGCACGCTTACAGATTACACTGAAGCTTTCTTT. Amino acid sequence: CASSTLTDYTEAFF.

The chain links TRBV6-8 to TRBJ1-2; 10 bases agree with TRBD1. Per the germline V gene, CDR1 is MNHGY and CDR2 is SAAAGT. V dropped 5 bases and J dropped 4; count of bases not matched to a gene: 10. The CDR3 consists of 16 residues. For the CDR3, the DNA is TGTGCCAGCAGTGGGTTGGGACAGGGGTTCTCCTATGGCTACACCTTC. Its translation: CASSGLGQGFSYGYTF.

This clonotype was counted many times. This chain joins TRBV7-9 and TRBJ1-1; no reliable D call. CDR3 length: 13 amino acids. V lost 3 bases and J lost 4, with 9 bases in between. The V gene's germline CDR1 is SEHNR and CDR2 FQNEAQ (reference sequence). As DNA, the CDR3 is TGTGCCAGCAGCTTTCGGGGAAGCACTGAAGCTTTCTTT. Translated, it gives CASSFRGSTEAFF.

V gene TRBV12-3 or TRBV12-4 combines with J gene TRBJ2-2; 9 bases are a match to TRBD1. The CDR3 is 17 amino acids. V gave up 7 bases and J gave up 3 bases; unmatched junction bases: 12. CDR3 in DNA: TGTGCCAGCAACACAAGTCCTGGGACAGGGTACACCGGGGAGCTGTTTTTT. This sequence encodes CASNTSPGTGYTGELFF.

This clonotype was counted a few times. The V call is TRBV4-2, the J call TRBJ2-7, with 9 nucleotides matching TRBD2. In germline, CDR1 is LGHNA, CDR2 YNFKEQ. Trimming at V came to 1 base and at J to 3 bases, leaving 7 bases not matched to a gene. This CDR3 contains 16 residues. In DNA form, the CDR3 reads TGTGCCAGCAGCCAAGGTGTGCGGGGGGGGATCTACGAGCAGTACGTC. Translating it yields CASSQGVRGGIYEQYV.

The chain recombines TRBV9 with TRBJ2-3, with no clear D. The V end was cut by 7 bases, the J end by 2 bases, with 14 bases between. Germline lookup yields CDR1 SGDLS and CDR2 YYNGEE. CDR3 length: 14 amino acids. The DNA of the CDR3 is TGTGCCAGCTCAAGTCAGAGACCCACAGATACGCAGTATTTT. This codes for CASSSQRPTDTQYF. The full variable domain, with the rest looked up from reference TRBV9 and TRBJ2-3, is DSGVTQTPKHLITATGQRVTLRCSPRSGDLSVYWYQQSLDQGLQFLIQYYNGEERAKGNILERFSAQQFPDLHSELNLSSLELGDSALYFCASSSQRPTDTQYFGPGTRLTVL.

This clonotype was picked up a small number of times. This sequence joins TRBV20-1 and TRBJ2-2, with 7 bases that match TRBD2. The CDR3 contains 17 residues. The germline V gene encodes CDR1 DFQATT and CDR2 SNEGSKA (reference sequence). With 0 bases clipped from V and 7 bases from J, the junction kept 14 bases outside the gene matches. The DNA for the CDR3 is TGCAGTGCTAGAGATCACGGGGGGATGGAAAATGGCGGGGAGCTGTTTTTT. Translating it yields CSARDHGGMENGGELFF.

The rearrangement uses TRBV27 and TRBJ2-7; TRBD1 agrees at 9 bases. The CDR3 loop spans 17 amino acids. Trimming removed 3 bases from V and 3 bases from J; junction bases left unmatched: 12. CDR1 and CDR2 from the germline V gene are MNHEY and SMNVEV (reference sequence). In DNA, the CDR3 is TGTGCCAGCAGTTTTTCCGGGACAGGGTTGCTCTTCTACGAGCAGTACTTC. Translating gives CASSFSGTGLLFYEQYF.

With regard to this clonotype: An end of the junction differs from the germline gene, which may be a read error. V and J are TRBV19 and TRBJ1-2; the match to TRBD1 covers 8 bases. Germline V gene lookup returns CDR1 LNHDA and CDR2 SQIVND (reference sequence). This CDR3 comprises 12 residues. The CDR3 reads CAGSGDRGGYTF. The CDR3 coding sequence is TGTGCCGGTAGTGGCGACAGGGGAGGCTACACCTTC.

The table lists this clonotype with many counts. The CDR3 here is CASSLSGSSNQPQHF. The CDR3 DNA reads as TGTGCCAGCAGCCTTTCTGGGAGTAGCAATCAGCCCCAGCATTTT. The V call is TRBV7-3, the J call TRBJ1-5; D unclear. The CDR3 length is 15 residues. CDR1 and CDR2 (germline): SGHTA, FQGTGA. V lost 5 bases and J lost 0, with 11 bases in between.

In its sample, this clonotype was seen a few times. The CDR3 is CASSPDLLYNEQFF. DNA of the CDR3: TGTGCCAGCAGCCCGGACTTATTGTACAATGAGCAGTTCTTC. The chain uses TRBV12-3 or TRBV12-4 and TRBJ2-1; possibly TRBD2 for D (5 bases). This CDR3 has 14 residues. V dropped 6 bases and J dropped 4 bases, with 13 bases sitting between them.

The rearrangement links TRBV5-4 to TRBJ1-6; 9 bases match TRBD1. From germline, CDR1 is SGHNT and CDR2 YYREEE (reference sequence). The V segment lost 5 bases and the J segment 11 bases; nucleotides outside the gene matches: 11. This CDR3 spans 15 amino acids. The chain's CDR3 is CASSWGLGQGTPLHF. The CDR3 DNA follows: TGTGCCAGCAGTTGGGGCTTGGGACAGGGTACACCCCTCCACTTT.

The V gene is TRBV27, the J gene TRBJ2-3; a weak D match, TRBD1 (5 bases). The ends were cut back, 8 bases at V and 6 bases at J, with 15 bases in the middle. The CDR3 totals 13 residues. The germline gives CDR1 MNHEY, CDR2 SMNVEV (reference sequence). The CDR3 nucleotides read TGTGCCAGCTGTAGTGGGGCGTGTGATACGCAGTATTTT. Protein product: CASCSGACDTQYF.

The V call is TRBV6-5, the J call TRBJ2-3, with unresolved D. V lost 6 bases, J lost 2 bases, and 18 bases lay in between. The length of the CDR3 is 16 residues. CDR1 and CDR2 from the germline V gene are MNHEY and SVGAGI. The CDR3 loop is CASRPGPHQYTDTQYF. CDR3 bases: TGTGCCAGCAGACCAGGACCACATCAATACACAGATACGCAGTATTTT.

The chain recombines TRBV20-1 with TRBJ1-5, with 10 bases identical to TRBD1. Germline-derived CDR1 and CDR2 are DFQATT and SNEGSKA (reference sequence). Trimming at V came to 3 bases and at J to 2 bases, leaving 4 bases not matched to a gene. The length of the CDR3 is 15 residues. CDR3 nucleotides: TGCAGTGCTAGCCTGACAGGGGGCGGCAATCAGCCCCAGCATTTT. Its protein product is CSASLTGGGNQPQHF.

This chain's CDR3 is CASSPGTFSGTDTQYF. The CDR3 DNA sequence: TGTGCCAGCAGTCCCGGGACATTTTCGGGCACAGATACGCAGTATTTT. The rearrangement uses TRBV6-4 and TRBJ2-3, with D perhaps matching TRBD1 (6 bases). Germline CDR1 is MRHNA and CDR2 is SNTAGT. V lost 5 bases to trimming and J lost 1 base, with 16 bases between them. CDR3 length: 16 residues.

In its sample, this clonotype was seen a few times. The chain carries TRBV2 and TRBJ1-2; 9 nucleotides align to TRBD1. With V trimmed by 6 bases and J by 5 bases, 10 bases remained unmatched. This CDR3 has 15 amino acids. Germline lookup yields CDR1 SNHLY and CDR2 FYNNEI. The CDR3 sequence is CASRLGTGTFYGYTF. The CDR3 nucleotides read TGTGCCAGCAGGCTGGGGACAGGGACGTTTTATGGCTACACCTTC.

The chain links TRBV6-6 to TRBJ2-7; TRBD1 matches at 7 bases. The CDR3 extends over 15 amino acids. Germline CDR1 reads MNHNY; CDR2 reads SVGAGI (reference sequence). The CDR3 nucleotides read TGTGCCAACAGTAAGGGACAGCGGAGCTCCTACGAGCAGTACGTC. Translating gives CANSKGQRSSYEQYV.

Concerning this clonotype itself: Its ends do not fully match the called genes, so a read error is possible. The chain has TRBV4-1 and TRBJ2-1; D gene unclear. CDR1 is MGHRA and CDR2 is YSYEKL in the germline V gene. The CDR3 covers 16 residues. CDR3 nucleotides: TGCGCCAGCAGCCATCTGACGACACGCTCCTACAATAAGCAGTTCTTC. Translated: CASSHLTTRSYNKQFF.

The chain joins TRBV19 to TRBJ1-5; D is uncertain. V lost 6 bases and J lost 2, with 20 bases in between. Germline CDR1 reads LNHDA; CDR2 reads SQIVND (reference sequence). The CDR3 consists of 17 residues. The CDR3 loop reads CASSPEQIYSGNQPQHF. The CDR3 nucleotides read TGTGCCAGTAGCCCCGAGCAGATTTATAGCGGCAATCAGCCCCAGCATTTT.